The sequence of this TCR beta chain was determined in a study of regulatory T cells in long-lasting Graves disease. Findings and limits, study-wide: New patients shared 1,000 or so public clonotypes, and persistent patients shared more, with over 2,500.

Time point described: newly diagnosed GD, antithyroid drugs for less than 3 months. With RNA extracted from PBMCs as input, the TCR library was made. Patients were from an endocrinology department in Xi'an, China. Libraries of TCR beta came from iRepertoire HTBI primers plus Arm-PCR of CDR3 regions. TCRdb re-called the multiplex PCR reads with MiXCR, one entry per CDR3 protein. The table lists fewer than 350,000 distinct CDR3 sequences, 15% to 20% of them singletons. This clonotype has ten or more counts. No antigen is known for it. This CDR3 comprises 14 residues. CDR1 and CDR2 from the germline V gene are MDHEN and SYDVKM. V was pared by 1 base and J by 5 bases, with 10 bases between.

V usage is TRBV28 and J usage is TRBJ2-3, with D possibly being TRBD1 or TRBD2 (5 bases each). The TCR originated in a female donor with Graves disease. The sample here was peripheral blood mononuclear cells (PBMCs), taken at new diagnosis, from a patient treated with antithyroid drugs. This CDR3 reads CASSLLGVQDTQYF. In nucleotides, the CDR3 is TGTGCCAGCAGTTTATTGGGGGTACAAGATACGCAGTATTTT. The full variable domain, in which reference TRBV28 and TRBJ2-3 provide the parts outside the CDR3, is DVKVTQSSRYLVKRTGEKVFLECVQDMDHENMFWYRQDPGLGLRLIYFSYDVKMKEKGDIPEGYSVSREKKERFSLILESASTNQTSMYLCASSLLGVQDTQYFGPGTRLTVL.